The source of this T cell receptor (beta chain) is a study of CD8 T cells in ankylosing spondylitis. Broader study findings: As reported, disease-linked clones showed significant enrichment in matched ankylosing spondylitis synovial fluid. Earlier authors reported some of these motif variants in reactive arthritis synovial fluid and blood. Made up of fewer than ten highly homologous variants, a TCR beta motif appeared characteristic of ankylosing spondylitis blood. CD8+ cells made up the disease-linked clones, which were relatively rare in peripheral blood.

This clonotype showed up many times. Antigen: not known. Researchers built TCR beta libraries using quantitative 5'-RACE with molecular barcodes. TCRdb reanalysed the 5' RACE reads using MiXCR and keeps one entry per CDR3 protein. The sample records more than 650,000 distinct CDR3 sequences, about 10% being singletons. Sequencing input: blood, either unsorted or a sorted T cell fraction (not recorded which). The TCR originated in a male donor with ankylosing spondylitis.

Here the CDR3 reads CSVTSGTGIEETQYF. CDR3 DNA sequence: TGCAGCGTCACCTCAGGGACAGGCATTGAGGAGACCCAGTACTTC. The V and J genes are TRBV29-1 and TRBJ2-5; 8 nucleotides agree with TRBD1. The J segment lost 5 bases and the V segment lost 6 bases, leaving 14 bases of the junction unmatched. The CDR3 sequence is 15 residues long. The germline V gene has CDR1 SQVTM and CDR2 ANQGSEA.